This T cell receptor (beta chain) was identified during a study of T cell repertoires in cytomegalovirus infection. Study at large: Matching HLA type and CMV infection were both indicated by public TCR beta signatures. The study, taken as a whole, reports: Clonotype analysis showed dominance of the ex vivo response by HLA-C-restricted CMV-specific TCR beta clonotypes.

Remarks on this clonotype: The antigen is unknown. This may stem from a read error, because a much larger clone lies one nucleotide away.

TCRdb itself ran the reads through MiXCR, one entry per CDR3 protein. The sample records about 450,000 distinct CDR3 sequences, approximately 30% being singletons. The germline V gene has CDR1 MNHEY and CDR2 SVGAGI. This CDR3 region has 13 residues. The chain couples TRBV6-5 to TRBJ1-1; the D gene is possibly TRBD1 (6 bases). This receptor was obtained from a human donor in good health (CMV status not recorded). Some clones in this sample may be carry-over from other donors' samples. Sequencing was done on a sample of PBMCs. The CDR3 DNA follows: TGTGCCCGCAGCCTGGGACAAATCACTGAAGCTTTCTTT. Protein product: CARSLGQITEAFF.